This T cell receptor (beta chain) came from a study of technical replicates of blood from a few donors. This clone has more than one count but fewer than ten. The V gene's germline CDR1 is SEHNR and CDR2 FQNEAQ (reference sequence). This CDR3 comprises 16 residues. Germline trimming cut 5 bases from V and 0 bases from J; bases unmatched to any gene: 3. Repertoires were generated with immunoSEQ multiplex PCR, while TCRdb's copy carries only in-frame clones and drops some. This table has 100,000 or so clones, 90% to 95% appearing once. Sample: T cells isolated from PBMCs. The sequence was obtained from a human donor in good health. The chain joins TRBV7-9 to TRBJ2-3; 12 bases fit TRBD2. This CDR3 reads CASSRTSGASTDTQYF. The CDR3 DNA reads TGTGCCAGCAGCAGGACTAGCGGGGCAAGCACAGATACGCAGTATTTT.